These 21 T cell receptor beta chains were sequenced from one sample in a study of naive and memory T cell subsets. Two oligonucleotides, mixed equimolar, formed the beta constant-region primer covering TRBC1 and TRBC2. The ligated cDNA underwent four PCR rounds using SP2 and nested alpha and beta constant-region primers. A single record per CDR3 protein comes from TCRdb applying MiXCR to the UMI-ligation and nested PCR reads. The sample lists tens of thousands of distinct CDR3 sequences, about 9.9% occurring once. Sequencing was performed on naive CD8+ T cells from blood. The receptors were sampled from a human donor in good health.

The genes are TRBV20-1 and TRBJ2-7, with D perhaps being TRBD1 or TRBD2 (5 bases each). CDR1 and CDR2 (germline): DFQATT, SNEGSKA (reference sequence). The CDR3 is 17 residues long. Trimming removed 2 bases from V and 6 bases from J, with 26 bases in between. The CDR3 region has the DNA TGCAGTGCTAGACCTCGTGATTTCGGGCTGGATGGGGGCGAGCAGTACTTC. Amino acid sequence: CSARPRDFGLDGGEQYF.

This clonotype was detected ten times or more. The CDR3 is CASIGGLAPYNEQFF. In DNA form, the CDR3 reads TGTGCCAGCATTGGAGGACTAGCCCCCTACAATGAGCAGTTCTTC. The chain couples TRBV2 to TRBJ2-1; 8 bases match TRBD2. J gave up 2 bases and V 7 bases, and 7 bases lay outside the gene matches. The CDR3 sequence is 15 residues long. CDR1 SNHLY and CDR2 FYNNEI come from the germline V gene.

This clonotype was seen repeatedly, ten times or more. The V call is TRBV29-1, the J call TRBJ2-2; 9 bases are shared with TRBD2. CDR3 size: 14 residues. V lost 5 bases and J lost 3; bases outside the gene matches: 4. Germline V gives CDR1 SQVTM, CDR2 ANQGSEA. CDR3 coding DNA: TGCAGCGTTCGACTAGCGGACTACACCGGGGAGCTGTTTTTT. It translates to CSVRLADYTGELFF.

This clonotype was seen many times. The chain carries TRBV7-9 and TRBJ2-3, with TRBD2 matching over 10 bases. J was trimmed by 3 bases and V by 7 bases; bases with no gene match: 13. Germline V gene data show CDR1 as SEHNR and CDR2 as FQNEAQ (reference sequence). The CDR3 is 17 amino acids. CDR3 protein: CASKGGLAGVGTDTQYF. CDR3 nucleotide sequence: TGTGCCAGCAAAGGCGGTCTAGCGGGAGTGGGGACAGATACGCAGTATTTT.

The sample holds a few counts of this clonotype. V and J are TRBV29-1 and TRBJ2-1; no firm D call. This CDR3 spans 13 amino acids. Germline CDR1 is SQVTM and CDR2 is ANQGSEA. V lost 0 bases and J 9 bases, leaving 12 bases between the germline ends. CDR3 bases: TGCAGCGTTGAAGATCTGAGAGAAGGTGAGCAGTTCTTC. It translates to CSVEDLREGEQFF.

The chain uses TRBV5-5 and TRBJ1-5; no clear D. The V and J ends lost 0 bases and 0 bases respectively, with 7 bases between them. Germline V CDR1 and CDR2: SGHKS, YYEKEE (reference sequence). The CDR3 extends over 15 amino acids. The DNA of the CDR3 is TGTGCCAGCAGCTTGGGCATAAATAGCAATCAGCCCCAGCATTTT. Translated, it gives CASSLGINSNQPQHF.

The sample holds many counts of this clonotype. This chain uses TRBV12-3 or TRBV12-4 with TRBJ2-1; 8 bases are shared with TRBD2. After removal of 7 bases from V and 9 bases from J, the junction contained 8 bases not matched to a gene. This CDR3 is built from 13 residues. CDR3 DNA sequence: TGTGCCAGCACTCTGGGACTAGTCCGTGAGCAGTTCTTC. This encodes CASTLGLVREQFF.

Comments on this clonotype: A read error may account for a junction end that differs from germline. The chain links TRBV6-2 or TRBV6-3 to TRBJ2-5, with 9 positions matching TRBD2. Looked up from germline, CDR1 is MNHEY and CDR2 is SVGEGT. The CDR3 has 17 amino acids. CDR3 residues: CAGRYTSGSPEWETQYF. As DNA, the CDR3 is TGTGCCGGCAGATATACTAGCGGGTCCCCCGAGTGGGAGACCCAGTACTTC.

The chain recombines TRBV7-3 with TRBJ2-5; TRBD2 agrees at 8 bases. The CDR3 length is 15 residues. The trim removed 4 bases at V and 2 bases at J, leaving 6 bases unmatched. The germline V gene has CDR1 SGHTA and CDR2 FQGTGA. In nucleotides, the CDR3 is TGTGCCAGCAGCTCCGGGGGGGGTGGTCAAGAGACCCAGTACTTC. Its translation is CASSSGGGGQETQYF. Drawing the rest from reference TRBV7-3 and TRBJ2-5, the complete variable domain is GAGVSQTPSNKVTEKGKYVELRCDPISGHTALYWYRQSLGQGPEFLIYFQGTGAADDSGLPNDRFFAVRPEGSVSTLKIQRTERGDSAVYLCASSSGGGGQETQYFGPGTRLLVL.

The CDR3: CASSLKTTDTQYF. CDR3 DNA: TGTGCCAGCAGCCTGAAGACCACAGATACGCAGTATTTT. This rearrangement joins TRBV7-6 to TRBJ2-3; D not certain. The germline V gene has CDR1 SGHVS and CDR2 FNYEAQ. CDR3 length: 13 residues. Trimming cost V 5 bases and J 2 bases, with 8 bases left between them.

This clonotype came up many times. The V gene is TRBV21-1, the J gene TRBJ1-5. TRBV21-1 represents a pseudogene. The CDR3 contains 14 residues. The DNA for the CDR3 is TGTGCCAGCAGCTCGGGAGGACGGAATCAGCCCCAGCATTTT. Its protein product is CASSSGGRNQPQHF.

Ten or more counts support this clonotype. The gene calls are TRBV27 and TRBJ2-1; TRBD2 matches at 9 bases. Per the germline V gene, CDR1 is MNHEY and CDR2 is SMNVEV (reference sequence). The trim removed 5 bases at V and 7 bases at J, leaving 12 bases unmatched. The CDR3 is made up of 16 amino acids. The CDR3 bases are TGTGCCAGCAGTCTGACCCTCATAGCGGGAGTAAATGAGCAGTTCTTC. It is translated as CASSLTLIAGVNEQFF.

The genes are TRBV7-9 and TRBJ2-5; D might be TRBD1 (6 bases). From germline, CDR1 is SEHNR and CDR2 FQNEAQ (reference sequence). The V and J ends lost 4 bases and 0 bases respectively, with 9 bases between them. The CDR3 totals 14 residues. The CDR3 region is CASSSTGYQETQYF. DNA of the CDR3: TGTGCCAGCAGCTCGACAGGTTACCAAGAGACCCAGTACTTC.

Written as DNA, the CDR3 is TGTGCCAGCAGCGCCGGCCCCAGCAAGGGTATGGTTGAGCAGTTCTTC. This codes for CASSAGPSKGMVEQFF. V gene TRBV21-1 combines with J gene TRBJ2-1; the table assigns TRBD1, which was not confirmed against the DNA. TRBV21-1 is listed as a pseudogene. The length of the CDR3 is 16 residues.

The chain carries TRBV5-4 and TRBJ2-3, with D possibly matching TRBD2 (6 bases). The CDR3 has 15 amino acids. V lost 2 bases, J lost 4 bases, and 14 bases lay in between. The germline V gene encodes CDR1 SGHNT and CDR2 YYREEE (reference sequence). The CDR3 sequence is CASSFQGAGADTQYF. In DNA, the CDR3 is TGTGCCAGCAGCTTCCAGGGAGCGGGCGCAGATACGCAGTATTTT.

This clonotype was counted between two and nine times. This rearrangement joins TRBV6-5 to TRBJ1-4; 7 bases match TRBD1. This CDR3 has 15 residues. V lost 4 bases to trimming and J lost 7 bases; unmatched junction nucleotides: 9. The V gene's germline CDR1 is MNHEY and CDR2 SVGAGI. CDR3 residues: CASSFRQGVGEKLFF. Here the CDR3 DNA reads TGTGCCAGCAGTTTCCGTCAGGGGGTGGGTGAAAAACTGTTTTTT.

The chain couples TRBV9 to TRBJ1-6; no definite D call. CDR1 SGDLS and CDR2 YYNGEE come from the germline V gene. V was pared by 3 bases and J by 5 bases, with 15 bases between. This CDR3 is built from 16 residues. The CDR3 loop reads CASSEELSGDNSPLHF. DNA of the CDR3: TGTGCCAGCAGCGAGGAGCTCAGCGGGGATAATTCACCCCTCCACTTT. The full variable domain, completed using reference TRBV9 and TRBJ1-6, is DSGVTQTPKHLITATGQRVTLRCSPRSGDLSVYWYQQSLDQGLQFLIQYYNGEERAKGNILERFSAQQFPDLHSELNLSSLELGDSALYFCASSEELSGDNSPLHFGNGTRLTVT.

The chain has TRBV13 and TRBJ2-1; maybe TRBD2 (6 bases). CDR3 length: 15 amino acids. Trimming pared 5 bases from V and 0 bases from J, leaving 11 bases between. The germline V gene encodes CDR1 PRHDT and CDR2 FYEKMQ (reference sequence). The CDR3: CASSPAGSSYNEQFF. The DNA of the CDR3 is TGTGCCAGCAGCCCGGCCGGGAGCTCCTACAATGAGCAGTTCTTC.

In its sample, this clonotype was seen a few times. The V call is TRBV7-6, the J call TRBJ2-3; tentative D call: TRBD2 (7 bases). Germline V gene sequence: CDR1 SGHVS, CDR2 FNYEAQ. There are 15 residues in the CDR3. Trimming removed 5 bases from V and 1 base from J, with 13 bases in between. The CDR3, as DNA: TGTGCCAGCAGCCCGGAGGGGGGGCGCACAGATACGCAGTATTTT. Its translation: CASSPEGGRTDTQYF.

This clonotype appeared many times. V and J are TRBV12-3 or TRBV12-4 and TRBJ1-1, with D uncertain. The CDR3 is 12 residues long. Trimming took 7 bases from V and 4 from J, leaving 10 bases between them. The CDR3 DNA reads as TGTGCCAGCACCCATTGGAGCACTGAAGCTTTCTTT. It specifies CASTHWSTEAFF.

This clonotype was counted between two and nine times. The rearrangement uses TRBV7-9 and TRBJ2-7; D possibly corresponds to TRBD2 (6 bases). CDR3 length equals 14 residues. V was trimmed by 5 bases and J by 0 bases, leaving 11 bases between them. In germline, CDR1 is SEHNR, CDR2 FQNEAQ (reference sequence). CDR3 nucleotide sequence: TGTGCCAGCAGCCCCGGACTAAACTCCTACGAGCAGTACTTC. Translated: CASSPGLNSYEQYF.